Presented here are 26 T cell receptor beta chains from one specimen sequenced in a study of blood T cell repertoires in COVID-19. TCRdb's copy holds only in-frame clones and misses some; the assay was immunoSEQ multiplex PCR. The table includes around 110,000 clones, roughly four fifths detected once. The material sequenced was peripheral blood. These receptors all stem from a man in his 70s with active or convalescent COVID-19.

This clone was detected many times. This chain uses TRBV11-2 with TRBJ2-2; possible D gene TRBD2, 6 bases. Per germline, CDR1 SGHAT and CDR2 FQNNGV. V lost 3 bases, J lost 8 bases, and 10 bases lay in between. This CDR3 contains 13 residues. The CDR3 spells CASSLESGGELFF. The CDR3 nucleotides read TGTGCCAGCAGCTTGGAGAGCGGGGGGGAGCTGTTTTTT.

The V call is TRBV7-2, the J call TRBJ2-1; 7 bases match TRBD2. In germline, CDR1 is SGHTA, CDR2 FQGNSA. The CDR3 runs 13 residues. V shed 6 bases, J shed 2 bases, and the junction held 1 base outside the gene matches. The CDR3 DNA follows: TGTGCCAGCAGGAGCGGGGCCTACAATGAGCAGTTCTTC. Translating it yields CASRSGAYNEQFF.

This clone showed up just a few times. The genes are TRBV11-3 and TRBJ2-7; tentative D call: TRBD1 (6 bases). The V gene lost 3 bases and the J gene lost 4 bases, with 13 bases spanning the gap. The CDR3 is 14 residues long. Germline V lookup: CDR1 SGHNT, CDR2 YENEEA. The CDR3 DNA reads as TGTGCCAGCAGCTTTGAGGGGGTAACGTACGAGCAGTACTTC. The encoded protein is CASSFEGVTYEQYF.

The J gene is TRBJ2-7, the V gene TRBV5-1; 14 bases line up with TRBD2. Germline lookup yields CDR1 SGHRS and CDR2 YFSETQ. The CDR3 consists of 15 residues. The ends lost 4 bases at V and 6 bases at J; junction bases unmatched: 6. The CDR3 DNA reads TGCGCCAGCAGCCAGGGACTAGCGGGAGCATTCGAGCAGTACTTC. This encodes CASSQGLAGAFEQYF.

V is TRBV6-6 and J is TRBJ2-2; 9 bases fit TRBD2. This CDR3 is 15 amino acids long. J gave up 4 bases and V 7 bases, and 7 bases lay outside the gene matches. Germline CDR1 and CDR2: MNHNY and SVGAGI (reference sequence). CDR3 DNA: TGTGCCAGCAACTTAAGCGGGGGGCCCACCGGGGAGCTGTTTTTT. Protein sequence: CASNLSGGPTGELFF.

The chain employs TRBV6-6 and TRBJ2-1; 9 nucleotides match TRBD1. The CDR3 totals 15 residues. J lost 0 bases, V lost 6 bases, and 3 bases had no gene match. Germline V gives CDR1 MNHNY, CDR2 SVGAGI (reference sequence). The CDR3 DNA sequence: TGTGCCAGCAGGACAGGGGGTAGCTCCTACAATGAGCAGTTCTTC. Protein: CASRTGGSSYNEQFF.

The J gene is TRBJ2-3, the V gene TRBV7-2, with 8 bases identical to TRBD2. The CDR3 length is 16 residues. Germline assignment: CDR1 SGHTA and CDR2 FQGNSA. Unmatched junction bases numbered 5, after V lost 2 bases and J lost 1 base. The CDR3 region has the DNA TGTGCCAGCAGCTTACTTGGACTAGCCGGCACAGATACGCAGTATTTT. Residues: CASSLLGLAGTDTQYF.

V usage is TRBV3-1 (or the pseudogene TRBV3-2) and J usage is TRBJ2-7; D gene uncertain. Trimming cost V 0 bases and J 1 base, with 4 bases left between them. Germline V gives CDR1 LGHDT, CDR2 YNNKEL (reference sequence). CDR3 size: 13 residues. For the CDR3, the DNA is TGTGCCAGCAGCCAAGATCGGTCCTACGAGCAGTACTTC. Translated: CASSQDRSYEQYF.

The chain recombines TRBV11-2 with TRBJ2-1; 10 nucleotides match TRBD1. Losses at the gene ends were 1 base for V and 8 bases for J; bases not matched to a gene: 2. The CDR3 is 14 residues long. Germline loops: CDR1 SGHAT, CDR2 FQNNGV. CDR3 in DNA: TGTGCCAGCAGCTTAGGGACAGGGGGGGATGAGCAGTTCTTC. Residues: CASSLGTGGDEQFF.

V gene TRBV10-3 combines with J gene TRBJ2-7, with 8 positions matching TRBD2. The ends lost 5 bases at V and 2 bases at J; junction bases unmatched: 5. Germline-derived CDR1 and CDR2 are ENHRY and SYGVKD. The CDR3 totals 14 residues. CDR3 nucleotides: TGTGCCATCAGTCCAGCGGGAGCTCCCTACGAGCAGTACTTC. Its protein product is CAISPAGAPYEQYF.

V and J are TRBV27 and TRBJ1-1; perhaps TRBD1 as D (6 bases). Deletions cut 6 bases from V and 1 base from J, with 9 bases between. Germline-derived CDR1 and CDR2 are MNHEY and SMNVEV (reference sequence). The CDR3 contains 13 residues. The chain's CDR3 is CASRWTENTEAFF. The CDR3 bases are TGTGCCAGCAGATGGACAGAGAACACTGAAGCTTTCTTT.

CDR3 protein: CASRVGQNTEAFF. DNA of the CDR3: TGTGCCAGCAGAGTTGGACAGAACACTGAAGCTTTCTTT. This rearrangement joins TRBV2 to TRBJ1-1; perhaps TRBD1 as D (5 bases). V lost 6 bases and J lost 1, with 9 bases in between. Germline lookup yields CDR1 SNHLY and CDR2 FYNNEI. The CDR3 sequence is 13 residues long.

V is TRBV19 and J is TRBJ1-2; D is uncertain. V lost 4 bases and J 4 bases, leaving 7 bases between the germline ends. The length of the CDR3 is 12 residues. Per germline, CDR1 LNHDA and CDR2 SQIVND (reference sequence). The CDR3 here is CASSSPVYGYTF. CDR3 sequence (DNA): TGTGCCAGTAGTAGTCCAGTCTATGGCTACACCTTC.

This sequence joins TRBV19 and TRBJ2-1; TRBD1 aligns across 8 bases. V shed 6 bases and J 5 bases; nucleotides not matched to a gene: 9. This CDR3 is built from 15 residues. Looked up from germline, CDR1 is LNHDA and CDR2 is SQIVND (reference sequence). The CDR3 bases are TGTGCCAGTAGCAGGGGGCAGGCCGTAAACAATGAGCAGTTCTTC. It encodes CASSRGQAVNNEQFF.

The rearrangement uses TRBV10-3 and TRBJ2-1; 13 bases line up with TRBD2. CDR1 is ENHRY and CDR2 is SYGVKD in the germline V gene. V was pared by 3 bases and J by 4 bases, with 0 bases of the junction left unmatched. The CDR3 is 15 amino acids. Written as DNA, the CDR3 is TGTGCCATCAGTGAACTAGCGGGAGGGTACAATGAGCAGTTCTTC. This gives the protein CAISELAGGYNEQFF.

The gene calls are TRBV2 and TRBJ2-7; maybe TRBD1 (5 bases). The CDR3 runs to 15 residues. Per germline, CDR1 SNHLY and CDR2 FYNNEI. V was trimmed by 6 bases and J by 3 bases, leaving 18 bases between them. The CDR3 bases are TGTGCCAGCAGAGGTTCTACAGGTAGCCTCTACGAGCAGTACTTC. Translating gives CASRGSTGSLYEQYF.

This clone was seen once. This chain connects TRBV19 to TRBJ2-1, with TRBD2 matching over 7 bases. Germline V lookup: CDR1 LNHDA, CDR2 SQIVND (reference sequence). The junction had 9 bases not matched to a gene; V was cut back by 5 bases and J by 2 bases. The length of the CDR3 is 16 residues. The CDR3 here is CASSDLAGLTYNEQFF. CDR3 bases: TGTGCCAGTAGTGACTTAGCGGGCCTGACCTACAATGAGCAGTTCTTC.

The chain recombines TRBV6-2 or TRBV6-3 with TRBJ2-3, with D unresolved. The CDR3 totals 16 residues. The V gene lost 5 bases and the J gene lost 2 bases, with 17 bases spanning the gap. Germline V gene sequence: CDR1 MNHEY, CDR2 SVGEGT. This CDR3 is CASSKPGTPYTDTQYF. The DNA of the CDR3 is TGTGCCAGCAGTAAACCAGGAACACCCTACACAGATACGCAGTATTTT.

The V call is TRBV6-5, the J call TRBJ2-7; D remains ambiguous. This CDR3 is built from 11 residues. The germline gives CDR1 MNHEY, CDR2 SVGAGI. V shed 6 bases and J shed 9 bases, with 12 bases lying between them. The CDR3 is CASRGSAGQYF. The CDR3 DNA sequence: TGTGCCAGCAGGGGTTCGGCAGGGCAGTACTTC.

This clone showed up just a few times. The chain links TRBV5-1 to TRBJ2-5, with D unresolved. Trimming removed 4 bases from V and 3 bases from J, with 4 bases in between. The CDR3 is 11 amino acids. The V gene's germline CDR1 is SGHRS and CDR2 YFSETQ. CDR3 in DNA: TGCGCCAGCAGCCTAGAAGAGACCCAGTACTTC. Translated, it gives CASSLEETQYF.

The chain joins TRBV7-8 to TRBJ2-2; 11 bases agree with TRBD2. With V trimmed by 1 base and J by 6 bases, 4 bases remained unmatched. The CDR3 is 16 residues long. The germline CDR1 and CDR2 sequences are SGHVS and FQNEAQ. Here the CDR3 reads CASSLGVGLAAGELFF. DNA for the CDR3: TGTGCCAGCAGCTTAGGGGTGGGACTAGCGGCCGGGGAGCTGTTTTTT.

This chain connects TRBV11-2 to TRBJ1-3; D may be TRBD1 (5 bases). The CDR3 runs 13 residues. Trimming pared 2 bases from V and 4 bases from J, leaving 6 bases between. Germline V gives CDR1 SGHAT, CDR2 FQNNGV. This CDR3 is CASSLNRGNTIYF. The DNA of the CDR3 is TGTGCCAGCAGCTTAAACAGGGGAAACACCATATATTTT.

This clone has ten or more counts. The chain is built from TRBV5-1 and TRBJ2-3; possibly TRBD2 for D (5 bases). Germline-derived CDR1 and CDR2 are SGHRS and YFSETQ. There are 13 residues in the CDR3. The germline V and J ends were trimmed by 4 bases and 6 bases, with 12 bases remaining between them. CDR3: CASSEGSRDTQYF. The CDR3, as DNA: TGCGCCAGCAGCGAAGGGAGCCGGGATACGCAGTATTTT. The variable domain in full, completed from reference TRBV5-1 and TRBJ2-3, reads KAGVTQTPRYLIKTRGQQVTLSCSPISGHRSVSWYQQTPGQGLQFLFEYFSETQRNKGNFPGRFSGRQFSNSRSEMNVSTLELGDSALYLCASSEGSRDTQYFGPGTRLTVL.

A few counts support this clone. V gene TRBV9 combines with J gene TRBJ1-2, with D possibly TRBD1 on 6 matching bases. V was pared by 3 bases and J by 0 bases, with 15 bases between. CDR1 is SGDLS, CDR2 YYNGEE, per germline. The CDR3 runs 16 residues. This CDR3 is CASSGGQGLANYGYTF. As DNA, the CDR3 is TGTGCCAGCAGCGGAGGGCAGGGGCTAGCTAACTATGGCTACACCTTC. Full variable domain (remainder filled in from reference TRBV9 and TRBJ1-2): DSGVTQTPKHLITATGQRVTLRCSPRSGDLSVYWYQQSLDQGLQFLIQYYNGEERAKGNILERFSAQQFPDLHSELNLSSLELGDSALYFCASSGGQGLANYGYTFGSGTRLTVV.

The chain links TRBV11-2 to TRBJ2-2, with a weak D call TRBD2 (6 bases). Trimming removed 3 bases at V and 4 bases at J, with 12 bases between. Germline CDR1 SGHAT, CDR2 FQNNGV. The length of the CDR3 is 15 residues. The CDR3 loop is CASSFRLEFTGELFF. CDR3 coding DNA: TGTGCCAGCAGCTTCCGACTAGAGTTCACCGGGGAGCTGTTTTTT.

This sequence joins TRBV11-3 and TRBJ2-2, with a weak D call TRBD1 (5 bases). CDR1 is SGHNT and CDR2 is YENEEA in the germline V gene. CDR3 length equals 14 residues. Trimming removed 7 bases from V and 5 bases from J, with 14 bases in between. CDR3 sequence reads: CASTPVGETGELFF. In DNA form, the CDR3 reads TGTGCCAGCACTCCGGTAGGGGAAACCGGGGAGCTGTTTTTT.